The 18 T cell receptor beta chains given below trace back to one sample, sequenced in a study of tumor-infiltrating lymphocytes in primary liver carcinoma. The roughly 19-32 mg bulk tissue piece was not sorted before simultaneous RNA and DNA extraction. A primer matching the constant region was used to make TCR beta cDNA from approximately 520 ng of total RNA. Each TCR beta library was derived from three nested multiplex PCR rounds that employed slightly modified ARM-PCR. The first two PCR rounds used TRBV1-TRBV30 primers with a Cbeta primer, nine to ten cycles each. One entry per CDR3 protein results from TCRdb running MiXCR on the multiplex PCR reads. The sample lists about 99,000 distinct CDR3 sequences, 55% to 75% occurring once. Sequencing was performed on liver tumor tissue from sampling region 5. Subset given: tumor region T5, tumor centre. Receptors originate from a woman aged 55-70 years with primary liver carcinoma and hepatitis B virus infection.

As concerns this clonotype: A single base separates this from a much larger clone, so it may be a read error. This chain joins TRBV7-9 and TRBJ1-2; D uncertain. Trimming took off 1 base at V and 5 bases at J, with 11 bases between the two ends. Germline CDR1 reads SEHNR; CDR2 reads FQNEAQ (reference sequence). The CDR3 is made up of 14 amino acids. Written as DNA, the CDR3 is TGTGCCAGCAGCTTAGAAGCGCCTGGGTATGGCTACACCTTC. It specifies CASSLEAPGYGYTF.

Turning to this clonotype: Since the CDR3 does not end with the conserved phenylalanine or tryptophan, this likely comes from a read error. The chain carries TRBV11-2 and TRBJ1-2, with D maybe TRBD1 (6 bases). CDR1 SGHAT and CDR2 FQNNGV come from the germline V gene. CDR3 length: 13 residues. The CDR3 DNA reads as TGTGTCAGGAGCCCGGACAGAATCTATGGCTACACCTCC. This translates into CVRSPDRIYGYTS.

In the case of this clonotype: The junction departs from the called germline gene at one end, perhaps through a read error. The chain has TRBV28 and TRBJ1-2; 8 bases map to TRBD1. Germline V gene sequence: CDR1 MDHEN, CDR2 SYDVKM. The CDR3 extends over 17 amino acids. The CDR3 coding sequence is TGTGCCGGCAGTTTACGCTCAGTCGGACAGGGCATTTATGGCTACACCTTC. Residues: CAGSLRSVGQGIYGYTF.

Concerning this clonotype itself: No conserved phenylalanine or tryptophan ends this CDR3, so it is likely a read error. No DNA is shown, since the ends of the CDR3 on it are uncertain; the CDR3 is the one TCRdb lists. The chain employs TRBV6-1 and TRBJ2-1. CDR1 and CDR2 from the germline V gene are MNHNS and SASEGT. The CDR3 length is 13 residues, termini included. CDR3 sequence: CASSELRWNEKFL.

The rearrangement uses TRBV10-3 and TRBJ1-6; possible D gene TRBD1, 6 bases. V was shortened by 2 bases and J by 10 bases, with 18 bases between the two germline ends. Germline V gene lookup returns CDR1 ENHRY and CDR2 SYGVKD. The CDR3 is 16 residues long. CDR3 nucleotide sequence: TGTGCCATCAGTGAGATCAACACAGGGTCGGGCTCACCCCTCCACTTT. Its protein product is CAISEINTGSGSPLHF.

This rearrangement joins TRBV6-4 to TRBJ2-3, with D maybe TRBD2 (5 bases). Germline loops: CDR1 MRHNA, CDR2 SNTAGT. The CDR3 is 15 amino acids. The germline V and J ends were trimmed by 3 bases and 6 bases, with 16 bases remaining between them. CDR3 protein: CASSESSGSPDTQYF. The DNA for the CDR3 is TGTGCCAGCAGTGAGTCAAGCGGTAGTCCTGATACGCAGTATTTT.

This clonotype has only a few counts. The rearrangement joins TRBV2 to TRBJ2-7, with TRBD2 as a possible D gene (6 bases). The CDR3 sequence is 12 residues long. V was shortened by 8 bases and J by 4 bases, with 12 bases between the two germline ends. In germline, CDR1 is SNHLY, CDR2 FYNNEI. The CDR3 bases are TGTGCCAGCGGGAGGAACGAGTACGAGCAGTACTTC. This translates into CASGRNEYEQYF. The whole variable domain, filled in from reference TRBV2 and TRBJ2-7, reads EPEVTQTPSHQVTQMGQEVILRCVPISNHLYFYWYRQILGQKVEFLVSFYNNEISEKSEIFDDQFSVERPDGSNFTLKIRSTKLEDSAMYFCASGRNEYEQYFGPGTRLTVT.

With regard to this clonotype: This may arise from a read error, as a much more abundant clone is one base away. Lacking the conserved final phenylalanine or tryptophan, this CDR3 likely reflects a read error. CDR3 protein: CASSRTSGSSYEQYL. The CDR3 nucleotides are TGTGCCAGCAGTCGGACTAGCGGGAGTTCCTACGAGCAGTACCTC. This chain connects TRBV6-6 to TRBJ2-7; 13 nucleotides align to TRBD2. This CDR3 comprises 15 residues. Germline V gene sequence: CDR1 MNHNY, CDR2 SVGAGI (reference sequence). The trim removed 5 bases at V and 1 base at J, leaving 2 bases unmatched.

On this clonotype itself: A much larger clone lies a single base off, so this may be a read error. J is TRBJ2-3 and V is TRBV28; D might be TRBD1 or TRBD2, each matching 5 bases. Looked up from germline, CDR1 is MDHEN and CDR2 is SYDVKM. V lost 5 bases and J 4 bases, leaving 16 bases between the germline ends. The CDR3 has 15 residues. The CDR3 nucleotides are TGTGCCAGCAGTACTCGGAGAGGGACGCCAGATACGCAGTATTTT. Encoded protein: CASSTRRGTPDTQYF.

The table lists this clonotype with many counts. This chain joins TRBV28 and TRBJ2-7; tentative D call: TRBD2 (6 bases). Germline V gene sequence: CDR1 MDHEN, CDR2 SYDVKM. V was cut by 6 bases and J by 6 bases, with 21 bases left in between. There are 15 residues in the CDR3. The CDR3 loop reads CASSPAGGAVIEQYF. The CDR3 bases are TGTGCCAGCAGCCCGGCCGGGGGAGCGGTGATCGAGCAGTACTTC.

About this clonotype itself: Because the CDR3 is missing its conserved closing phenylalanine or tryptophan, this is likely a read error. It is unclear where the CDR3 begins or ends on the DNA, so no DNA is shown, and the CDR3 is as TCRdb lists it. The chain is built from TRBV11-2 and TRBJ2-2. The CDR3 length is 13 residues, termini included. In germline, CDR1 is SGHAT, CDR2 FQNNGV. The CDR3 loop is CASSLEPAGELFY.

Details on this clonotype: Compared with germline, one end of the junction differs, possibly owing to a read error. The chain joins TRBV11-3 to TRBJ2-1; D gene uncertain. Looked up from germline, CDR1 is SGHNT and CDR2 is YENEEA. The CDR3 sequence is 12 residues long. The CDR3 spells CASSVGYNEHFF. CDR3 in DNA: TGTGCCAGCAGTGTGGGCTATAATGAGCACTTCTTC.

This clonotype was counted ten times or more. CDR3 in amino acids: CASSLTSGRAREQFF. DNA of the CDR3: TGTGCCAGCAGTTTAACTAGCGGGAGGGCCAGGGAGCAGTTCTTC. The rearrangement joins TRBV28 to TRBJ2-1; 13 nucleotides agree with TRBD2. Germline values: CDR1 MDHEN, CDR2 SYDVKM. This CDR3 is built from 15 residues. J was trimmed by 10 bases and V by 2 bases; bases with no gene match: 5.

This clonotype was counted many times. V gene TRBV25-1 combines with J gene TRBJ1-1; 7 nucleotides agree with TRBD1. Germline CDR1 reads MGHDK; CDR2 reads SYGVNS. V lost 4 bases to trimming and J lost 7 bases; unmatched junction nucleotides: 3. CDR3 size: 12 residues. As DNA, the CDR3 is TGTGCCAGCAGTGCCAGACAGGGTGAAGCTTTCTTT. Protein product: CASSARQGEAFF.

This clonotype is a singleton in its sample. One junction end does not reproduce the germline sequence, and a read error may be involved. This chain joins TRBV12-3 or TRBV12-4 and TRBJ1-1; D is unclear. This CDR3 has 11 residues. The CDR3 is CASSLARRVFF. The CDR3 nucleotides read TGCGCCAGCAGTCTTGCAAGGAGGGTTTTCTTT.

The rearrangement uses TRBV7-8 and TRBJ2-1, with D unclear. CDR1 SGHVS and CDR2 FQNEAQ come from the germline V gene. V was pared by 5 bases and J by 2 bases, with 13 bases between. There are 15 residues in the CDR3. CDR3 bases: TGTGCCAGCAGCCCTGGACGGTCCACCTACAATGAGCAGTTCTTC. This sequence encodes CASSPGRSTYNEQFF.

Of note for this clonotype: Sequence at one end of the junction differs from germline and may be a read error. This chain uses TRBV11-2 with TRBJ2-3, with D possibly matching TRBD2 (5 bases). This CDR3 has 13 residues. Germline V gene data show CDR1 as SGHAT and CDR2 as FQNNGV. CDR3 nucleotide sequence: TGTACCAGCAGCTTCCTCGGGGCAGATACGCAGTATTTT. This gives the protein CTSSFLGADTQYF.

This clonotype has a handful of counts. Given a much more abundant clone one base away, this may be a read error. The CDR3 DNA is TGTGCCAGCAGTTTAGTTATGGGATTCTATGGCTACACCTTC. The encoded protein is CASSLVMGFYGYTF. The V call is TRBV12-3 or TRBV12-4, the J call TRBJ1-2; D uncertain. V was shortened by 1 base and J by 4 bases, with 10 bases between the two germline ends. The CDR3 has 14 amino acids.